This TCR beta chain is drawn from a study of blood T cells in healthy people across ages. This clonotype has more than one count but fewer than ten. Germline V lookup: CDR1 DFQATT, CDR2 SNEGSKA (reference sequence). This CDR3 has 13 residues. V was clipped by 5 bases and J by 3 bases, with 13 bases between them. PCR was performed a second time for 7 to 11 cycles using a sample-barcoded 5' primer and a J-beta primer mix. One entry per CDR3 protein, called by TCRdb with MiXCR from the 5' RACE reads. The table has approximately 580,000 distinct CDR3 sequences, more than 20% seen once. These records were also assigned to another study, of T cells of mothers and their children.

The sequence derives from a boy aged 10-17 years in good health. Sequenced material: blood. The V gene is TRBV20-1, the J gene TRBJ1-1; D possibly corresponds to TRBD1 (6 bases). The CDR3 spells CSAPGQGYTEAFF. As DNA, the CDR3 is TGCAGTGCTCCCGGGCAGGGGTACACTGAAGCTTTCTTT.